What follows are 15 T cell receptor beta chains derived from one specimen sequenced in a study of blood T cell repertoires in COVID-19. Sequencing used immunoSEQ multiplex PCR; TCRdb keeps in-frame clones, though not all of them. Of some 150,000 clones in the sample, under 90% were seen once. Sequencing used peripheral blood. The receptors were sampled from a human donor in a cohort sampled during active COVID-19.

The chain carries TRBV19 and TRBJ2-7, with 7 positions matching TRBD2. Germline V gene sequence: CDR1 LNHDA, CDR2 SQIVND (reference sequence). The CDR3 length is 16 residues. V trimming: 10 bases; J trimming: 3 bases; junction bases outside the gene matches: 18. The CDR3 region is CATTEAMEAGVYEQYF. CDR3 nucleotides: TGTGCCACCACCGAAGCGATGGAGGCGGGGGTCTACGAGCAGTACTTC.

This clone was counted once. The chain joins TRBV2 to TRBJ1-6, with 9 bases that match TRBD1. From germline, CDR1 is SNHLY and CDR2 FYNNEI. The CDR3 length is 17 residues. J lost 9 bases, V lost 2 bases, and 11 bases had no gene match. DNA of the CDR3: TGTGCCAGCAGTGAAACCCGACAGGGGGTCGGTGGTTCACCCCTCCACTTT. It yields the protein CASSETRQGVGGSPLHF. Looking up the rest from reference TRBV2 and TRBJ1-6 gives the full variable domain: EPEVTQTPSHQVTQMGQEVILRCVPISNHLYFYWYRQILGQKVEFLVSFYNNEISEKSEIFDDQFSVERPDGSNFTLKIRSTKLEDSAMYFCASSETRQGVGGSPLHFGNGTRLTVT.

CDR3 residues: CASSLKQLNYGYTF. The CDR3 DNA reads TGTGCCAGCAGCTTGAAACAGCTTAACTATGGCTACACCTTC. This chain joins TRBV5-6 and TRBJ1-2; no firm D call. The length of the CDR3 is 14 residues. Germline V gene lookup returns CDR1 SGHDT and CDR2 YYEEEE. Trimming stripped 1 base from V and 1 base from J, with 8 bases between.

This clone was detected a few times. CDR3 amino acids: CASSFGALNEQFF. The CDR3 DNA reads TGTGCCAGCAGCTTTGGAGCCCTAAATGAGCAGTTCTTC. The chain carries TRBV13 and TRBJ2-1; D gene unclear. CDR1 is PRHDT, CDR2 FYEKMQ, per germline (reference sequence). CDR3 size: 13 residues. Trimming pared 3 bases from V and 7 bases from J, leaving 10 bases between.

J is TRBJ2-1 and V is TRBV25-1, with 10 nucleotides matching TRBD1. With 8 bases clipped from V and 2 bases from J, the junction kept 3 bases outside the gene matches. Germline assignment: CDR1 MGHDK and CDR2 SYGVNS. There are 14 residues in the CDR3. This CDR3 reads CASDGQGAYNEQFF. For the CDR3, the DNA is TGTGCCAGCGACGGACAGGGGGCCTACAATGAGCAGTTCTTC.

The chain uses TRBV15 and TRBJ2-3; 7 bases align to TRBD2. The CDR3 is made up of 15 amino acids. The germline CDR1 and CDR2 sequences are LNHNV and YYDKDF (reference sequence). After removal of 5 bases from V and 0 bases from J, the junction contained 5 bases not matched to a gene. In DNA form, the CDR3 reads TGTGCCACCAGCGAACGGGGGGACAGCACAGATACGCAGTATTTT. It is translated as CATSERGDSTDTQYF. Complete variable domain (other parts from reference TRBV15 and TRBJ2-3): DAMVIQNPRYQVTQFGKPVTLSCSQTLNHNVMYWYQQKSSQAPKLLFHYYDKDFNNEADTPDNFQSRRPNTSFCFLDIRSPGLGDTAMYLCATSERGDSTDTQYFGPGTRLTVL.

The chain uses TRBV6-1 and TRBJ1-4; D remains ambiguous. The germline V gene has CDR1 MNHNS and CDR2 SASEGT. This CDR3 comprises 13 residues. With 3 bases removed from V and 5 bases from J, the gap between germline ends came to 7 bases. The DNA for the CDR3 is TGTGCCAGCAGTGATCGAGGAAATGAAAAACTGTTTTTT. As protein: CASSDRGNEKLFF.

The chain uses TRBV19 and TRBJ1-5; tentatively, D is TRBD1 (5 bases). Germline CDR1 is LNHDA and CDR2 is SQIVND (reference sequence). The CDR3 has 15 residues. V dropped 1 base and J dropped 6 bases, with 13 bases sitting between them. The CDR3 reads CASSIATGGGQPQHF. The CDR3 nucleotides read TGTGCCAGTAGTATAGCCACGGGGGGGGGTCAGCCCCAGCATTTT.

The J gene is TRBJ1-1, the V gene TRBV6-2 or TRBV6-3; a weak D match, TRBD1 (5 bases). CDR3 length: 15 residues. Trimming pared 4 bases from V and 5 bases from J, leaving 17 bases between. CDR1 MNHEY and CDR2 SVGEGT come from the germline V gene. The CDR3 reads CASSSPKGLSTEAFF. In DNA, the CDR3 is TGTGCCAGCAGTTCACCCAAGGGACTAAGTACTGAAGCTTTCTTT.

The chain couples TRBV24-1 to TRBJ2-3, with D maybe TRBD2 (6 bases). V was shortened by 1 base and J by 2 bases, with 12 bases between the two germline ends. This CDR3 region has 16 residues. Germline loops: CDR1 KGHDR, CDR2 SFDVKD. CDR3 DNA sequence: TGTGCCACCAGTGATTTAAGGAGGGACCACACAGATACGCAGTATTTT. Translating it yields CATSDLRRDHTDTQYF.

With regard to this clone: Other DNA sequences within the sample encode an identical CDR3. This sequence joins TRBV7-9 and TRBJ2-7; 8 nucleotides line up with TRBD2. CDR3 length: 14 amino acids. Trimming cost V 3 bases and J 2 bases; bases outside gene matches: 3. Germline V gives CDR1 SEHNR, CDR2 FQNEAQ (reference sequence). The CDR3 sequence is CASSLTGGTYEQYF. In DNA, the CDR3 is TGTGCCAGCAGCTTGACGGGGGGGACCTACGAGCAGTACTTC.

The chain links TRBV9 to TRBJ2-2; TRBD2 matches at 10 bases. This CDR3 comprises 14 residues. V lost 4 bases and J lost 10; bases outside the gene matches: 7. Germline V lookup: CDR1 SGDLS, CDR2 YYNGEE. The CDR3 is CASSRLAGVEELFF. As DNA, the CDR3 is TGTGCCAGCAGCCGTCTAGCGGGGGTGGAGGAGCTGTTTTTT.

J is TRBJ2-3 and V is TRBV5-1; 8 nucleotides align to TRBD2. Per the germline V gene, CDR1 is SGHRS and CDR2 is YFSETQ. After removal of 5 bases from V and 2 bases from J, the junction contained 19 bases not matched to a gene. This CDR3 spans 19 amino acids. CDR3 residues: CASSSGLTGQRGPTDTQYF. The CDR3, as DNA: TGCGCCAGCAGTTCGGGCCTCACCGGCCAGCGGGGGCCCACAGATACGCAGTATTTT.

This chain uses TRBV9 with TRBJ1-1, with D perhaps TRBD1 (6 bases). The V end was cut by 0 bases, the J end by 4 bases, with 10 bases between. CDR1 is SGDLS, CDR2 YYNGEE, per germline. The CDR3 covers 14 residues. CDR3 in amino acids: CASSVEGQSTEAFF. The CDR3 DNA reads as TGTGCCAGCAGCGTAGAAGGACAGAGCACTGAAGCTTTCTTT.

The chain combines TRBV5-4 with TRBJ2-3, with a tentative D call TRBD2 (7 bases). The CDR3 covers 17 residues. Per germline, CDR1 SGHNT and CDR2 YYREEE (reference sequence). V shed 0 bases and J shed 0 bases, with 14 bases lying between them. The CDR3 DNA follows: TGTGCCAGCAGCTTGGGGTCGCGGGGGCCAAGCACAGATACGCAGTATTTT. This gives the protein CASSLGSRGPSTDTQYF.